This T cell receptor (beta chain) was profiled in a study of blood T cell repertoires in COVID-19. For the study at large: PBMCs, B-cell-depleted T cells, or T cells provided the cDNA or gDNA that made up the material.

Here immunoSEQ multiplex PCR was the method, and the copy in TCRdb shows in-frame clones only, minus some. The data show 250,000 to 350,000 clones, about 89% seen once. The CDR3 is 15 amino acids. Germline V gene data show CDR1 as SGHDN and CDR2 as FVKESK. Trimming shortened V by 3 bases and J by 8 bases, and 16 bases separated the two germline ends. In Seattle, patients joined the study during active infection and were tracked longitudinally. Material: peripheral blood. This TCR derives from a woman aged 25 to 39 with COVID-19, enrolled during active disease. This chain connects TRBV14 to TRBJ1-4; D is perhaps TRBD1 (6 bases). The CDR3, as DNA: TGTGCCAGCAGCCAGAACAGGGTAGCAGGAGAAAAACTGTTTTTT. It translates to CASSQNRVAGEKLFF. Looking up the rest from reference TRBV14 and TRBJ1-4 gives the full variable domain: EAGVTQFPSHSVIEKGQTVTLRCDPISGHDNLYWYRRVMGKEIKFLLHFVKESKQDESGMPNNRFLAERTGGTYSTLKVQPAELEDSGVYFCASSQNRVAGEKLFFGSGTQLSVL.